Presented here are 21 T cell receptor beta chains from one specimen sequenced in a study of blood T cell repertoires in COVID-19. The data were produced by immunoSEQ multiplex PCR, yet TCRdb's version contains in-frame clones alone and is incomplete. The repertoire holds about 94,000 clones, with 65% to 85% as singletons. Material for sequencing was peripheral blood. All receptors derive from a man between 60 and 70 years old with acute or convalescent COVID-19.

The chain recombines TRBV12-3 or TRBV12-4 with TRBJ1-2; TRBD1 matches at 7 bases. With V trimmed by 4 bases and J by 13 bases, 9 bases remained unmatched. The CDR3 contains 12 residues. CDR3 DNA: TGTGCCAGCAGTTCAAGACAGGGCGTATGCACCTTC. Protein product: CASSSRQGVCTF.

The chain carries TRBV9 and TRBJ2-5; weak D call: TRBD2 (6 bases). V lost 3 bases and J lost 1, with 10 bases in between. The CDR3 is made up of 14 amino acids. Per the germline V gene, CDR1 is SGDLS and CDR2 is YYNGEE. The CDR3 protein is CASSGGTRQETQYF. CDR3 DNA: TGTGCCAGCAGCGGCGGGACTCGCCAAGAGACCCAGTACTTC.

A few counts support this clone. This sequence joins TRBV7-6 and TRBJ2-7, with 9 nucleotides matching TRBD1. Germline CDR1 SGHVS, CDR2 FNYEAQ. The CDR3 loop spans 15 amino acids. V was clipped by 1 base and J by 2 bases; unmatched bases: 3. Written as DNA, the CDR3 is TGTGCCAGCAGCTTAGGGACAGGGGCAACCTACGAGCAGTACTTC. Amino acid sequence: CASSLGTGATYEQYF.

The chain combines TRBV3-1 (or the pseudogene TRBV3-2) with TRBJ1-2; D not certain. The germline V gene encodes CDR1 LGHDT and CDR2 YNNKEL (reference sequence). V was trimmed by 0 bases and J by 6 bases, leaving 17 bases between them. The CDR3 totals 16 residues. CDR3 protein: CASSQEVGVRNNGYTF. In DNA form, the CDR3 reads TGTGCCAGCAGCCAAGAGGTCGGGGTCCGGAATAATGGCTACACCTTC.

The table lists this clone with a few counts. The J gene is TRBJ1-2, the V gene TRBV30, with 7 bases matching TRBD1. CDR1 and CDR2 (germline): GTSNPN, SVGIG (reference sequence). V lost 6 bases and J lost 8; bases outside the gene matches: 9. The CDR3 length is 12 residues. CDR3: CACDRASEGYTF. The DNA of the CDR3 is TGTGCCTGCGACAGGGCCAGCGAAGGCTACACCTTC. Variable domain in full (rest from reference TRBV30 and TRBJ1-2): SQTIHQWPATLVQPVGSPLSLECTVEGTSNPNLYWYRQAAGRGLQLLFYSVGIGQISSEVPQNLSASRPQDRQFILSSKKLLLSDSGFYLCACDRASEGYTFGSGTRLTVV.

This clone turned up a few times. The chain recombines TRBV19 with TRBJ2-7, with a weak D call TRBD1 (6 bases). The CDR3 is 17 residues long. The V and J ends lost 5 bases and 4 bases respectively, with 24 bases between them. Germline loops: CDR1 LNHDA, CDR2 SQIVND (reference sequence). The CDR3, as DNA: TGTGCCAGTAGTCCCTCCCCCCACAGGGTTGAAGCATACGAGCAGTACTTC. Amino acid sequence: CASSPSPHRVEAYEQYF.

This clone has a handful of counts. This chain uses TRBV7-9 with TRBJ2-5; 11 nucleotides agree with TRBD1. The CDR3 has 16 amino acids. V lost 5 bases and J lost 7; bases outside the gene matches: 12. CDR1 and CDR2 (germline): SEHNR, FQNEAQ (reference sequence). CDR3 DNA sequence: TGTGCCAGCAGCGGAAGCCGGGACAGGGGGTCATGGACCCAGTACTTC. Protein sequence: CASSGSRDRGSWTQYF.

The chain carries TRBV3-1 (or the pseudogene TRBV3-2) and TRBJ1-2; 7 bases are a match to TRBD1. V lost 0 bases to trimming and J lost 3 bases; unmatched junction nucleotides: 4. The length of the CDR3 is 15 residues. Per germline, CDR1 LGHDT and CDR2 YNNKEL (reference sequence). Here the CDR3 reads CASSQDRGIYYGYTF. CDR3 sequence (DNA): TGTGCCAGCAGCCAAGACAGGGGGATTTACTATGGCTACACCTTC.

This chain joins TRBV7-2 and TRBJ1-4, with D perhaps matching TRBD1 (6 bases). The CDR3 consists of 16 residues. Germline lookup yields CDR1 SGHTA and CDR2 FQGNSA. V was shortened by 4 bases and J by 5 bases, with 17 bases between the two germline ends. CDR3 coding DNA: TGTGCCAGCAGCTATCAGTCAGGGGAAGGGAATGAAAAACTGTTTTTT. Translating it yields CASSYQSGEGNEKLFF.

This chain links TRBV3-1 (or the pseudogene TRBV3-2) with TRBJ1-3; 7 positions match TRBD1. The CDR3 contains 13 residues. CDR1 is LGHDT and CDR2 is YNNKEL in the germline V gene (reference sequence). Trimming cost V 5 bases and J 7 bases; bases outside gene matches: 5. In nucleotides, the CDR3 is TGTGCCAGCAGCTACGGCAGGGGGAACACCATATATTTT. Its translation: CASSYGRGNTIYF.

This clone was picked up a small number of times. V usage is TRBV18 and J usage is TRBJ1-5; the D gene is possibly TRBD1 (5 bases). Germline V gene sequence: CDR1 KGHSH, CDR2 LQKENI. This CDR3 has 15 amino acids. Trimming took off 1 base at V and 5 bases at J, with 12 bases between the two ends. The CDR3 sequence: CASSPQMGHDQPQHF. CDR3 bases: TGTGCCAGCTCACCACAAATGGGGCACGATCAGCCCCAGCATTTT.

V is TRBV6-2 or TRBV6-3 and J is TRBJ2-3; 13 positions agree with TRBD2. With 5 bases clipped from V and 1 base from J, the junction kept 9 bases outside the gene matches. The CDR3 length is 18 residues. CDR1 is MNHEY and CDR2 is SVGEGT in the germline V gene. CDR3 region: CASSLLAGGLERTDTQYF. The CDR3, as DNA: TGTGCCAGCAGTCTACTAGCGGGGGGGCTTGAGCGCACAGATACGCAGTATTTT.

The chain couples TRBV7-9 to TRBJ2-3, with 7 bases matching TRBD2. The J segment lost 1 base and the V segment lost 4 bases, leaving 2 bases of the junction unmatched. CDR1 is SEHNR and CDR2 is FQNEAQ in the germline V gene (reference sequence). The CDR3 runs 14 residues. For the CDR3, the DNA is TGTGCCAGCAGCTGGAGCGGGGGCACAGATACGCAGTATTTT. This encodes CASSWSGGTDTQYF.

DNA of the CDR3: TGTGCCAGCGGTTCCGGACAGGAAAGAGCTTTCTTT. Protein product: CASGSGQERAFF. The chain has TRBV9 and TRBJ1-1; 7 nucleotides align to TRBD1. The V segment lost 7 bases and the J segment 10 bases; nucleotides outside the gene matches: 10. The CDR3 has 12 residues. Germline assignment: CDR1 SGDLS and CDR2 YYNGEE.

The chain's CDR3 is CASRYRGLGQPQHF. In DNA form, the CDR3 reads TGTGCCAGCAGATACAGGGGTTTGGGTCAGCCCCAGCATTTT. The chain couples TRBV6-1 to TRBJ1-5; TRBD1 matches at 7 bases. The V and J ends lost 6 bases and 6 bases, in that order; junction bases with no gene match: 8. Germline CDR1 reads MNHNS; CDR2 reads SASEGT. This CDR3 comprises 14 residues.

The gene calls are TRBV24-1 and TRBJ1-5; D uncertain. Germline CDR1 and CDR2: KGHDR and SFDVKD. Trimming cost V 4 bases and J 0 bases, with 3 bases left between them. This CDR3 has 13 residues. The DNA of the CDR3 is TGTGCCACCAGTGACATTAGCAATCAGCCCCAGCATTTT. Encoded protein: CATSDISNQPQHF.

The chain recombines TRBV6-5 with TRBJ2-3, with TRBD2 identical over 12 bases. V shed 10 bases, J shed 3 bases, and the junction held 5 bases outside the gene matches. CDR1 is MNHEY, CDR2 SVGAGI, per germline. CDR3 length: 14 residues. CDR3 amino acids: CATTTSGRTDTQYF. In DNA, the CDR3 is TGTGCCACCACGACTAGCGGGAGAACAGATACGCAGTATTTT.

This chain connects TRBV24-1 to TRBJ2-5; 7 bases are shared with TRBD2. Germline CDR1 and CDR2: KGHDR and SFDVKD. After removal of 2 bases from V and 8 bases from J, the junction contained 4 bases not matched to a gene. CDR3 length: 13 residues. The CDR3 loop is CATSDWTSETQYF. The DNA of the CDR3 is TGTGCCACCAGTGATTGGACTAGTGAAACCCAGTACTTC.

The chain joins TRBV4-3 to TRBJ1-2; 9 bases match TRBD1. Germline trimming cut 2 bases from V and 3 bases from J; bases unmatched to any gene: 1. CDR1 and CDR2 from the germline V gene are LGHNA and YSLEER. The CDR3 runs to 14 residues. The CDR3 nucleotides are TGCGCCAGCAGCCAATGGACAGGGGACTATGGCTACACCTTC. This translates into CASSQWTGDYGYTF.

This clone is a singleton in its sample. The chain is built from TRBV2 and TRBJ1-5, with D unclear. V lost 7 bases to trimming and J lost 2 bases, with 12 bases between them. Germline V lookup: CDR1 SNHLY, CDR2 FYNNEI. The CDR3 sequence is 14 residues long. CDR3 sequence reads: CASKKGDGNQPQHF. Written as DNA, the CDR3 is TGTGCCAGCAAGAAGGGAGATGGCAATCAGCCCCAGCATTTT.

V gene TRBV5-4 combines with J gene TRBJ2-1; 8 nucleotides align to TRBD2. The CDR3 length is 14 residues. From germline, CDR1 is SGHNT and CDR2 YYREEE (reference sequence). V lost 2 bases, J lost 6 bases, and 4 bases stayed unmatched. The CDR3 sequence: CASSFSGGSNEQFF. Here the CDR3 DNA reads TGTGCCAGCAGCTTCAGCGGGGGAAGCAATGAGCAGTTCTTC.